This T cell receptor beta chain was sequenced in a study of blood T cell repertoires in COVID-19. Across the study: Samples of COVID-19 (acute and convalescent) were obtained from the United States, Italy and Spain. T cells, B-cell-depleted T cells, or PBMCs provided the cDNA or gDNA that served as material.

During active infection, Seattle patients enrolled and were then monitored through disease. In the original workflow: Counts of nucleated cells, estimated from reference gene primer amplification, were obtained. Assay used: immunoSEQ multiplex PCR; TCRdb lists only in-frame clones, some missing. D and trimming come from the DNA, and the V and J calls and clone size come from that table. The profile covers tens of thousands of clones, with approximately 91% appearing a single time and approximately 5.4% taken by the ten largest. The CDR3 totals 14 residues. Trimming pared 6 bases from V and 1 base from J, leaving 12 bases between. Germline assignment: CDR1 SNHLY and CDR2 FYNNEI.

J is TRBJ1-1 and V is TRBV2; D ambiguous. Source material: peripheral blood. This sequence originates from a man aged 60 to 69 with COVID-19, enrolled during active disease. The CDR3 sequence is CASRPREGNTEAFF. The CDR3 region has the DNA TGTGCCAGCAGACCTAGAGAAGGGAACACTGAAGCTTTCTTT. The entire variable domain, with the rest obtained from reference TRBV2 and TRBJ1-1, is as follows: EPEVTQTPSHQVTQMGQEVILRCVPISNHLYFYWYRQILGQKVEFLVSFYNNEISEKSEIFDDQFSVERPDGSNFTLKIRSTKLEDSAMYFCASRPREGNTEAFFGQGTRLTVV.